The 31 T cell receptor beta chains below all came from one sample that was sequenced in a study of blood T cell repertoires in COVID-19. Sequencing used immunoSEQ multiplex PCR; TCRdb keeps in-frame clones, though not all of them. The table records under 140,000 clones, 70% to 90% of them present only once. Specimen: peripheral blood. These TCRs come from a human donor in a cohort sampled during active COVID-19.

The V gene is TRBV4-1, the J gene TRBJ1-3; no firm D call. This CDR3 comprises 17 residues. The germline CDR1 and CDR2 sequences are MGHRA and YSYEKL. Trimming cost V 0 bases and J 3 bases, with 15 bases left between them. CDR3 in amino acids: CASSQEGVQIVGNTIYF. Here the CDR3 DNA reads TGCGCCAGCAGCCAAGAGGGCGTTCAGATCGTTGGAAACACCATATATTTT.

The genes are TRBV3-1 (or the pseudogene TRBV3-2) and TRBJ2-1; TRBD2 matches 12 bases. Trimming at V came to 0 bases and at J to 6 bases, leaving 9 bases not matched to a gene. Germline assignment: CDR1 LGHDT and CDR2 YNNKEL (reference sequence). CDR3 size: 18 residues. CDR3 sequence: CASSQEIRLAGGTNEQFF. The DNA of the CDR3 is TGTGCCAGCAGCCAAGAAATCCGCCTAGCGGGGGGGACCAATGAGCAGTTCTTC.

V is TRBV11-2 and J is TRBJ1-1; TRBD1 matches at 10 bases. V lost 4 bases, J lost 1 base, and 9 bases stayed unmatched. Germline-derived CDR1 and CDR2 are SGHAT and FQNNGV. The CDR3 loop spans 17 amino acids. The CDR3 sequence is CASSSRQGAYRNTEAFF. The CDR3 DNA is TGTGCCAGCAGCTCGAGACAGGGGGCGTATAGGAACACTGAAGCTTTCTTT.

The chain couples TRBV11-1 to TRBJ2-1; 8 nucleotides line up with TRBD1. CDR3 length: 13 residues. After removal of 3 bases from V and 7 bases from J, the junction contained 2 bases not matched to a gene. Germline CDR1 is SGHAT and CDR2 is FQDESV (reference sequence). The CDR3, as DNA: TGTGCCAGCAGCTTGGGACAGGAGAATGAGCAGTTCTTC. Its protein product is CASSLGQENEQFF.

The chain carries TRBV3-1 (or the pseudogene TRBV3-2) and TRBJ2-7; tentative D call: TRBD2 (5 bases). The CDR3 is 15 residues long. Trimming removed 4 bases at V and 0 bases at J, with 13 bases between. In germline, CDR1 is LGHDT, CDR2 YNNKEL (reference sequence). CDR3 sequence reads: CASSLRGVTSYEQYF. The CDR3 bases are TGTGCCAGCAGCCTTCGGGGAGTTACCTCCTACGAGCAGTACTTC.

The chain combines TRBV10-3 with TRBJ2-7; 8 positions agree with TRBD2. The trim removed 7 bases at V and 5 bases at J, leaving 13 bases unmatched. CDR1 is ENHRY, CDR2 SYGVKD, per germline. The CDR3 contains 15 residues. As DNA, the CDR3 is TGTGCCATCACCCCTCACGCGGGGGGCGGGAACGAGCAGTACTTC. As protein: CAITPHAGGGNEQYF.

This chain connects TRBV19 to TRBJ1-6, with D possibly TRBD1 on 6 matching bases. The CDR3 contains 13 residues. With 5 bases removed from V and 8 bases from J, the gap between germline ends came to 10 bases. Germline loops: CDR1 LNHDA, CDR2 SQIVND (reference sequence). CDR3 residues: CASSSHRDSPLHF. Written as DNA, the CDR3 is TGTGCCAGTAGTTCACACAGGGATTCACCCCTCCACTTT.

The genes are TRBV5-4 and TRBJ1-3; 9 nucleotides agree with TRBD1. Per the germline V gene, CDR1 is SGHNT and CDR2 is YYREEE (reference sequence). V shed 5 bases and J 6 bases; nucleotides not matched to a gene: 6. The CDR3 totals 14 residues. CDR3 in DNA: TGTGCCAGCAGGCCCTGGGACAGGGCAAACACCATATATTTT. Encoded protein: CASRPWDRANTIYF.

The J gene is TRBJ1-1, the V gene TRBV2, with no clear D. The germline V gene has CDR1 SNHLY and CDR2 FYNNEI. V shed 8 bases and J shed 6 bases, with 19 bases lying between them. The CDR3 sequence is 14 residues long. This chain's CDR3 is CASPGPGIDAEAFF. The DNA of the CDR3 is TGTGCCAGCCCTGGGCCGGGAATTGACGCTGAAGCTTTCTTT.

The V and J genes are TRBV7-2 and TRBJ2-7; D is ambiguous. V was cut by 5 bases and J by 2 bases, with 7 bases left in between. This CDR3 contains 12 residues. Germline CDR1 SGHTA, CDR2 FQGNSA. The CDR3 region is CASSPVPYEQYF. CDR3 sequence (DNA): TGTGCCAGCAGCCCAGTCCCCTACGAGCAGTACTTC.

The chain recombines TRBV21-1 with TRBJ2-7; the table names TRBD1, a call not compared with the DNA. TRBV21-1 is described as a pseudogene. The CDR3 is 18 residues long. CDR3 nucleotide sequence: TGTGCCAGCAGCAAAGGATCTCTCTACAGGGAAAAGGTCGACGAGCAGTACTTC. It encodes CASSKGSLYREKVDEQYF.

CDR3: CASSLDAGTEAFF. The CDR3 nucleotides are TGCGCCAGCAGCTTGGATGCGGGCACTGAAGCTTTCTTT. The chain couples TRBV5-1 to TRBJ1-1; D is unresolved. V was trimmed by 0 bases and J by 4 bases, leaving 7 bases between them. The CDR3 consists of 13 residues. Germline V gives CDR1 SGHRS, CDR2 YFSETQ.

The chain employs TRBV19 and TRBJ1-5, with 7 bases that match TRBD1. The CDR3 contains 16 residues. V lost 5 bases, J lost 0 bases, and 7 bases stayed unmatched. CDR1 is LNHDA and CDR2 is SQIVND in the germline V gene (reference sequence). The CDR3 DNA follows: TGTGCCAGTAGTCTGACAGGACAGGATAGCAATCAGCCCCAGCATTTT. Residues: CASSLTGQDSNQPQHF.

The chain combines TRBV4-2 with TRBJ2-1, with 7 bases fitting TRBD2. The V and J ends lost 1 base and 0 bases, in that order; junction bases with no gene match: 0. Looked up from germline, CDR1 is LGHNA and CDR2 is YNFKEQ. The CDR3 has 15 amino acids. The CDR3 is CASSQAGGSYNEQFF. The DNA for the CDR3 is TGTGCCAGCAGCCAAGCGGGGGGCTCCTACAATGAGCAGTTCTTC.

The CDR3: CASSPWTGQVTEAFF. CDR3 DNA: TGTGCCAGCAGCCCATGGACAGGGCAGGTCACTGAAGCTTTCTTT. This chain uses TRBV6-5 with TRBJ1-1, with TRBD1 identical over 8 bases. The CDR3 is 15 residues long. Germline assignment: CDR1 MNHEY and CDR2 SVGAGI. After removal of 6 bases from V and 4 bases from J, the junction contained 10 bases not matched to a gene.

The chain joins TRBV6-2 or TRBV6-3 to TRBJ1-1, with 7 bases that match TRBD1. CDR3 size: 17 residues. Germline V gene sequence: CDR1 MNHEY, CDR2 SVGEGT. With V trimmed by 2 bases and J by 6 bases, 15 bases remained unmatched. The CDR3 is CASSYRDGYRGEAEAFF. CDR3 bases: TGTGCCAGCAGTTACAGGGACGGGTACAGGGGAGAGGCTGAAGCTTTCTTT.

The V and J genes are TRBV3-1 (or the pseudogene TRBV3-2) and TRBJ2-7, with 7 bases aligning to TRBD2. J was trimmed by 4 bases and V by 1 base; bases with no gene match: 1. The CDR3 extends over 13 amino acids. CDR1 LGHDT and CDR2 YNNKEL come from the germline V gene (reference sequence). CDR3 amino acids: CASSQGAGYEQYF. CDR3 in DNA: TGTGCCAGCAGCCAAGGAGCGGGATACGAGCAGTACTTC.

The J gene is TRBJ2-7, the V gene TRBV20-1; 12 bases line up with TRBD2. V gave up 3 bases and J gave up 5 bases; unmatched junction bases: 8. Germline values: CDR1 DFQATT, CDR2 SNEGSKA (reference sequence). This CDR3 is 15 amino acids long. This CDR3 is CSASQTSGSRNEQYF. The CDR3 coding sequence is TGCAGTGCTAGTCAGACTAGCGGGAGTAGGAACGAGCAGTACTTC.

CDR3 sequence: CASSLTQGTGGNSPLHF. CDR3 DNA: TGTGCCAGCAGCCTCACCCAAGGGACAGGGGGTAATTCACCCCTCCACTTT. J is TRBJ1-6 and V is TRBV6-4; 11 bases agree with TRBD1. Germline assignment: CDR1 MRHNA and CDR2 SNTAGT. CDR3 length equals 17 residues. J was trimmed by 6 bases and V by 6 bases; bases with no gene match: 10.

The V gene is TRBV29-1, the J gene TRBJ2-1; 13 bases align to TRBD2. The CDR3 totals 19 residues. Germline CDR1 is SQVTM and CDR2 is ANQGSEA. The junction had 16 bases not matched to a gene; V was cut back by 4 bases and J by 4 bases. CDR3 coding DNA: TGCAGCGTTGGGGGAGGACTAGCGGGGGCCTTACCCGTATACAATGAGCAGTTCTTC. Its translation is CSVGGGLAGALPVYNEQFF.

The chain carries TRBV5-1 and TRBJ2-1; 9 bases are a match to TRBD2. V shed 0 bases, J shed 7 bases, and the junction held 11 bases outside the gene matches. The CDR3 has 17 amino acids. Germline V gene data show CDR1 as SGHRS and CDR2 as YFSETQ. CDR3 sequence reads: CASSLVSSGTNANEQFF. Here the CDR3 DNA reads TGCGCCAGCAGCTTGGTGTCTAGCGGGACGAATGCTAATGAGCAGTTCTTC.

This clone has a single count. This chain joins TRBV3-1 (or the pseudogene TRBV3-2) and TRBJ1-3; possibly TRBD1 for D (5 bases). Trimming shortened V by 10 bases and J by 4 bases, and 14 bases separated the two germline ends. The V gene's germline CDR1 is LGHDT and CDR2 YNNKEL (reference sequence). This CDR3 has 13 amino acids. The CDR3 sequence: CATGGGVGNTIYF. In DNA form, the CDR3 reads TGTGCCACCGGAGGAGGGGTCGGAAACACCATATATTTT.

This sequence joins TRBV6-2 or TRBV6-3 and TRBJ2-1, with a weak D call TRBD1 (7 bases). From germline, CDR1 is MNHEY and CDR2 SVGEGT. V lost 4 bases, J lost 2 bases, and 12 bases lay in between. CDR3 length: 15 residues. CDR3 coding DNA: TGTGCCAGCAGTTTCAGGGGGGAAGCCTACAATGAGCAGTTCTTC. Its translation: CASSFRGEAYNEQFF.

V is TRBV2 and J is TRBJ2-7; D is perhaps TRBD2 (5 bases). Germline-derived CDR1 and CDR2 are SNHLY and FYNNEI. V shed 5 bases and J shed 3 bases, with 8 bases lying between them. The CDR3 has 12 residues. The CDR3 protein is CASSLGLYEQYF. For the CDR3, the DNA is TGTGCCAGCAGTCTCGGACTCTACGAGCAGTACTTC.

This chain connects TRBV11-2 to TRBJ1-5, with D unclear. The ends were cut back, 5 bases at V and 6 bases at J, with 11 bases in the middle. Germline V lookup: CDR1 SGHAT, CDR2 FQNNGV. The CDR3 is 13 residues long. CDR3 region: CASSLNAAQPQHF. The CDR3 DNA is TGTGCCAGCAGCCTAAATGCGGCTCAGCCCCAGCATTTT. The whole variable domain, remainder taken from reference TRBV11-2 and TRBJ1-5, is EAGVAQSPRYKIIEKRQSVAFWCNPISGHATLYWYQQILGQGPKLLIQFQNNGVVDDSQLPKDRFSAERLKGVDSTLKIQPAKLEDSAVYLCASSLNAAQPQHFGDGTRLSIL.

This chain joins TRBV28 and TRBJ1-1; D not certain. This CDR3 region has 16 residues. CDR1 and CDR2 from the germline V gene are MDHEN and SYDVKM. V was shortened by 6 bases and J by 1 base, with 18 bases between the two germline ends. The CDR3 nucleotides are TGTGCCAGCAGCTACCCGCTAACGGGGAGGAACACTGAAGCTTTCTTT. It codes for CASSYPLTGRNTEAFF.

The chain joins TRBV6-5 to TRBJ1-2; D gene ambiguous. The CDR3 is made up of 14 amino acids. Germline V lookup: CDR1 MNHEY, CDR2 SVGAGI. The V and J ends lost 1 base and 3 bases respectively, with 9 bases between them. The CDR3 DNA is TGTGCCAGCAGTTACTACGGGGTGGACTATGGCTACACCTTC. This sequence encodes CASSYYGVDYGYTF.

The J gene is TRBJ2-2, the V gene TRBV19, with TRBD1 matching 10 bases. J lost 7 bases, V lost 6 bases, and 5 bases had no gene match. Germline loops: CDR1 LNHDA, CDR2 SQIVND (reference sequence). This CDR3 contains 14 residues. The CDR3 here is CASRSTGGFGELFF. The CDR3 DNA is TGTGCCAGTAGATCGACAGGGGGCTTCGGGGAGCTGTTTTTT.

This sequence joins TRBV5-1 and TRBJ2-3; 7 nucleotides agree with TRBD2. Germline lookup yields CDR1 SGHRS and CDR2 YFSETQ. V was clipped by 1 base and J by 6 bases; unmatched bases: 2. This CDR3 has 13 residues. This chain's CDR3 is CASSLTSVDTQYF. DNA of the CDR3: TGCGCCAGCAGCTTGACTAGCGTGGATACGCAGTATTTT.

The chain couples TRBV19 to TRBJ2-3, with TRBD1 as a possible D gene (6 bases). V was cut by 6 bases and J by 5 bases, with 15 bases left in between. Germline V gene sequence: CDR1 LNHDA, CDR2 SQIVND (reference sequence). The CDR3 is 14 amino acids. The CDR3 is CASRQGEPRDTQYF. For the CDR3, the DNA is TGTGCCAGTAGACAGGGCGAACCTCGAGATACGCAGTATTTT.

The chain links TRBV19 to TRBJ2-1, with 10 bases fitting TRBD2. The CDR3 length is 16 residues. Losses at the gene ends were 4 bases for V and 5 bases for J; bases not matched to a gene: 8. CDR1 and CDR2 from the germline V gene are LNHDA and SQIVND (reference sequence). CDR3 loop: CASSTFGTSVDNEQFF. The CDR3 DNA reads as TGTGCCAGTAGTACCTTCGGGACTAGCGTCGACAATGAGCAGTTCTTC.